The next 16 T cell receptor beta chains were all read from a single sample in a study of tumor-infiltrating lymphocytes in localized non-small cell lung cancer. Sequencing was performed with immunoSEQ multiplex PCR; in TCRdb, only in-frame clones are kept and a portion is missing. The sample contains over 10,000 clones, around 74% of which appear only once. The sequenced material came from uninvolved lung tissue not adjacent to the tumor. These receptors were obtained from a human donor with non-small cell lung cancer.

The chain couples TRBV5-1 to TRBJ2-7, with 9 bases aligning to TRBD2. The germline V gene has CDR1 SGHRS and CDR2 YFSETQ. The CDR3 is 14 residues long. V trimming: 2 bases; J trimming: 6 bases; junction bases outside the gene matches: 6. For the CDR3, the DNA is TGCGCCAGCAGCTTTTCCGCGGGAGGGGGCGAGCAGTACTTC. Its protein is CASSFSAGGGEQYF.

The CDR3 loop reads CASSSTTGGYEQYF. CDR3 DNA: TGTGCCAGCAGCTCGACGACAGGGGGCTACGAGCAGTACTTC. This sequence joins TRBV7-2 and TRBJ2-7, with 9 bases aligning to TRBD1. Germline assignment: CDR1 SGHTA and CDR2 FQGNSA. There are 14 residues in the CDR3. Losses at the gene ends were 4 bases for V and 3 bases for J; bases not matched to a gene: 4.

By frequency in the sample, this clone is medium-sized. The rearrangement links TRBV9 to TRBJ2-3, with 9 positions matching TRBD2. Unmatched junction bases numbered 8, after V lost 0 bases and J lost 6 bases. CDR1 SGDLS and CDR2 YYNGEE come from the germline V gene. This CDR3 contains 16 residues. The CDR3 sequence: CASSVDLRGGGDTQYF. The DNA for the CDR3 is TGTGCCAGCAGCGTAGATCTGCGGGGGGGAGGGGATACGCAGTATTTT.

The rearrangement links TRBV5-1 to TRBJ2-7; weak D call: TRBD1 (5 bases). The CDR3 runs to 13 residues. Germline values: CDR1 SGHRS, CDR2 YFSETQ. V gave up 0 bases and J gave up 6 bases, with 10 bases separating them. CDR3 coding DNA: TGCGCCAGCAGCTTGGTTCAGGGCTCCGAGCAGTACTTC. Its translation is CASSLVQGSEQYF. Filled out from reference TRBV5-1 and TRBJ2-7, the complete variable domain reads KAGVTQTPRYLIKTRGQQVTLSCSPISGHRSVSWYQQTPGQGLQFLFEYFSETQRNKGNFPGRFSGRQFSNSRSEMNVSTLELGDSALYLCASSLVQGSEQYFGPGTRLTVT.

V is TRBV5-6 and J is TRBJ1-4; 7 nucleotides match TRBD1. J was trimmed by 4 bases and V by 4 bases; bases with no gene match: 7. The CDR3 consists of 15 residues. Germline V CDR1 and CDR2: SGHDT, YYEEEE. The CDR3 protein is CASSVTQGFNEKLFF. The CDR3 DNA sequence: TGTGCCAGCAGCGTAACACAGGGGTTTAATGAAAAACTGTTTTTT. Looking up the rest from reference TRBV5-6 and TRBJ1-4 gives the full variable domain: DAGVTQSPTHLIKTRGQQVTLRCSPKSGHDTVSWYQQALGQGPQFIFQYYEEEERQRGNFPDRFSGHQFPNYSSELNVNALLLGDSALYLCASSVTQGFNEKLFFGSGTQLSVL.

The chain combines TRBV5-1 with TRBJ2-6; D remains unclear. The CDR3 length is 16 residues. V was pared by 4 bases and J by 0 bases, with 11 bases between. CDR1 and CDR2 from the germline V gene are SGHRS and YFSETQ. Here the CDR3 DNA reads TGCGCCAGCAGCCCGCGATCATCCTCTGGGGCCAACGTCCTGACTTTC. Protein sequence: CASSPRSSSGANVLTF. The complete variable domain, with remaining parts taken from reference TRBV5-1 and TRBJ2-6, reads KAGVTQTPRYLIKTRGQQVTLSCSPISGHRSVSWYQQTPGQGLQFLFEYFSETQRNKGNFPGRFSGRQFSNSRSEMNVSTLELGDSALYLCASSPRSSSGANVLTFGAGSRLTVL.

The chain has TRBV25-1 and TRBJ1-2, with D uncertain. Germline values: CDR1 MGHDK, CDR2 SYGVNS. V was clipped by 3 bases and J by 2 bases, with 10 bases between them. The CDR3 loop spans 14 amino acids. CDR3 DNA: TGTGCCAGCAGTGAGTCGGGGAGAAACTATGGCTACACCTTC. Protein: CASSESGRNYGYTF.

V usage is TRBV27 and J usage is TRBJ2-7; D not resolved. V was clipped by 4 bases and J by 4 bases, with 8 bases between them. The germline V gene has CDR1 MNHEY and CDR2 SMNVEV (reference sequence). This CDR3 is built from 12 residues. In DNA, the CDR3 is TGTGCCAGCAGTTCCTACGGGTACGAGCAGTACTTC. Translating it yields CASSSYGYEQYF.

The V call is TRBV2, the J call TRBJ2-4; no clear D gene. With 5 bases removed from V and 0 bases from J, the gap between germline ends came to 20 bases. The CDR3 is 18 amino acids. The germline V gene has CDR1 SNHLY and CDR2 FYNNEI. The CDR3 spells CASSHTRARGIAKNIQYF. The CDR3 bases are TGTGCCAGCAGTCACACACGCGCGCGTGGAATAGCCAAAAACATTCAGTACTTC. The variable domain in full, completed from reference TRBV2 and TRBJ2-4, reads EPEVTQTPSHQVTQMGQEVILRCVPISNHLYFYWYRQILGQKVEFLVSFYNNEISEKSEIFDDQFSVERPDGSNFTLKIRSTKLEDSAMYFCASSHTRARGIAKNIQYFGAGTRLSVL.

This clone was observed a few times. V and J are TRBV29-1 and TRBJ2-1; D gene unclear. With 0 bases removed from V and 0 bases from J, the gap between germline ends came to 12 bases. This CDR3 is built from 16 residues. Germline lookup yields CDR1 SQVTM and CDR2 ANQGSEA. The CDR3 coding sequence is TGCAGCGTTGAAGATCCCCCCAGCCCCTCCTACAATGAGCAGTTCTTC. It yields the protein CSVEDPPSPSYNEQFF.

This clone was observed a few times. The V gene is TRBV5-1, the J gene TRBJ2-7; TRBD2 matches 8 bases. CDR1 and CDR2 (germline): SGHRS, YFSETQ. The CDR3 is 13 residues long. Trimming removed 4 bases from V and 6 bases from J; junction bases left unmatched: 6. This chain's CDR3 is CASSPAGVREQYF. CDR3 DNA sequence: TGCGCCAGCAGCCCAGCGGGGGTCCGCGAGCAGTACTTC.

Within the sample, this clone is medium-sized (0.01 to 0.1%). The chain couples TRBV6-1 to TRBJ1-5; D is undetermined. The CDR3 has 15 residues. CDR1 is MNHNS, CDR2 SASEGT, per germline. V gave up 2 bases and J gave up 2 bases, with 10 bases separating them. The CDR3 DNA is TGTGCCAGCAGTGAAAACGTCCAGGGCAATCAGCCCCAGCATTTT. This encodes CASSENVQGNQPQHF.

V and J are TRBV19 and TRBJ1-1, with TRBD1 matching over 8 bases. The CDR3 spans 15 residues. Trimming cost V 4 bases and J 1 base; bases outside gene matches: 5. The germline V gene has CDR1 LNHDA and CDR2 SQIVND (reference sequence). Here the CDR3 reads CASSTSTGANTEAFF. CDR3 sequence (DNA): TGTGCCAGTAGTACCTCGACAGGGGCGAACACTGAAGCTTTCTTT.

The chain combines TRBV11-1 with TRBJ1-2; no reliable D call. The germline V and J ends were trimmed by 5 bases and 6 bases, with 13 bases remaining between them. CDR1 SGHAT and CDR2 FQDESV come from the germline V gene (reference sequence). The CDR3 covers 13 residues. The CDR3 reads CASSPPPGNGYTF. The CDR3 nucleotides are TGTGCCAGCAGCCCCCCTCCTGGGAATGGCTACACCTTC.

The chain links TRBV28 to TRBJ1-5; D call uncertain. From germline, CDR1 is MDHEN and CDR2 SYDVKM. This CDR3 contains 13 residues. Trimming pared 8 bases from V and 5 bases from J, leaving 13 bases between. CDR3 sequence: CASRNYRDQPQHF. Here the CDR3 DNA reads TGTGCCAGCCGAAATTACAGAGATCAGCCCCAGCATTTT.

There are a few counts of this clone. This chain joins TRBV7-2 and TRBJ2-3; D possibly corresponds to TRBD2 (5 bases). The CDR3 is made up of 15 amino acids. Germline V CDR1 and CDR2: SGHTA, FQGNSA. V was pared by 5 bases and J by 1 base, with 13 bases between. The CDR3 here is CASSPWRSGTDTQYF. CDR3 sequence (DNA): TGTGCCAGCAGCCCCTGGAGGAGTGGCACAGATACGCAGTATTTT.